This T cell receptor (beta chain) was found in a study of blood T cell repertoires in COVID-19. Looking at the study overall: COVID-19 samples from acute and convalescent phases originated in the United States, Italy and Spain. Sources were T cells, B-cell-depleted T cells, or PBMCs; the material itself was cDNA or gDNA.

Authors' data handling: Counts of nucleated cells, estimated from reference gene primer amplification, were obtained. Sequencing used immunoSEQ multiplex PCR; TCRdb keeps in-frame clones, though not all of them. V and J calls and clone size are as listed in that table; D and trimming were resolved from the DNA. Among 100,000 to 150,000 clones listed, around 81% were seen once. The CDR3 is 13 amino acids. Germline V CDR1 and CDR2: SGHRS, YFSETQ. The V and J ends lost 5 bases and 2 bases, in that order; junction bases with no gene match: 0. The receptor was derived from a man in his 60s with acute or convalescent COVID-19. The specimen was peripheral blood. The V call is TRBV5-1, the J call TRBJ1-3; 8 bases agree with TRBD1. The CDR3 spells CASRQGAGNTIYF. CDR3 DNA: TGCGCCAGCAGACAGGGGGCTGGAAACACCATATATTTT.